These 23 T cell receptor beta chains originate from one sample sequenced in a study of T-cell reconstitution after alpha-beta-depleted transplantation in children. This sample's TCRbeta library carried unique molecular identifier barcodes. Using its own MiXCR run on the PCR reads, TCRdb lists one record per CDR3 protein. The table lists hundreds of thousands of distinct CDR3 sequences, 10% to 15% of them singletons. This sample comprised PBMCs, mostly from graft donor cells, obtained 360 days after TCRalphabeta/CD19-depleted stem cell transplant. The receptors shown here come from a male patient younger than 18 who had a stem cell transplant for acute myeloid leukemia, so the T cells may come from the graft donor.

The chain joins TRBV7-2 to TRBJ2-3; TRBD1 aligns across 7 bases. The germline gives CDR1 SGHTA, CDR2 FQGNSA. Losses at the gene ends were 5 bases for V and 2 bases for J; bases not matched to a gene: 7. The CDR3 extends over 15 amino acids. The CDR3 region has the DNA TGTGCCAGCAGCCCCCAGACAGGGCTCACAGATACGCAGTATTTT. It is translated as CASSPQTGLTDTQYF. The full variable domain, completed using reference TRBV7-2 and TRBJ2-3, is GAGVSQSPSNKVTEKGKDVELRCDPISGHTALYWYRQSLGQGLEFLIYFQGNSAPDKSGLPSDRFSAERTGGSVSTLTIQRTQQEDSAVYLCASSPQTGLTDTQYFGPGTRLTVL.

The sample holds many counts of this clonotype. The chain joins TRBV28 to TRBJ2-1; 8 nucleotides line up with TRBD1. Germline CDR1 is MDHEN and CDR2 is SYDVKM. The V segment lost 3 bases and the J segment 7 bases; nucleotides outside the gene matches: 5. CDR3 length: 14 amino acids. CDR3 sequence (DNA): TGTGCCAGCAGTTTCTGGACAGGGCTGAATGAGCAGTTCTTC. It yields the protein CASSFWTGLNEQFF.

The chain uses TRBV29-1 and TRBJ2-7, with 7 bases matching TRBD1. CDR3 length: 13 amino acids. Germline-derived CDR1 and CDR2 are SQVTM and ANQGSEA. V lost 6 bases to trimming and J lost 3 bases; unmatched junction nucleotides: 8. CDR3 sequence: CSVTGTDRYEQYF. CDR3 nucleotide sequence: TGCAGCGTGACCGGGACAGACCGCTACGAGCAGTACTTC.

This chain links TRBV20-1 with TRBJ2-3, with TRBD1 identical over 8 bases. The CDR3 is 14 amino acids. CDR1 and CDR2 (germline): DFQATT, SNEGSKA (reference sequence). Trimming cost V 5 bases and J 2 bases; bases outside gene matches: 6. This CDR3 reads CSAPDRGPTDTQYF. The CDR3 DNA follows: TGCAGTGCTCCAGACAGGGGCCCCACAGATACGCAGTATTTT.

In its sample, this clonotype was seen many times. CDR3 coding DNA: TGTGCCAGCAGGCCATACACCGGGACTAGCGGGAGGACCTCCTACAATGAGCAGTTCTTC. It encodes CASRPYTGTSGRTSYNEQFF. The rearrangement links TRBV28 to TRBJ2-1, with 15 positions matching TRBD2. The CDR3 sequence is 20 residues long. V gave up 6 bases and J gave up 0 bases; unmatched junction bases: 12. Germline-derived CDR1 and CDR2 are MDHEN and SYDVKM.

The rearrangement uses TRBV7-2 and TRBJ2-1, with 7 nucleotides matching TRBD1. Germline V gives CDR1 SGHTA, CDR2 FQGNSA. This CDR3 spans 15 amino acids. Unmatched junction bases numbered 7, after V lost 8 bases and J lost 0 bases. The CDR3 reads CASGIQGSSYNEQFF. In nucleotides, the CDR3 is TGTGCCAGCGGAATACAGGGGAGCTCCTACAATGAGCAGTTCTTC. The full variable domain, in which reference TRBV7-2 and TRBJ2-1 provide the parts outside the CDR3, is GAGVSQSPSNKVTEKGKDVELRCDPISGHTALYWYRQSLGQGLEFLIYFQGNSAPDKSGLPSDRFSAERTGGSVSTLTIQRTQQEDSAVYLCASGIQGSSYNEQFFGPGTRLTVL.

This clonotype was counted a few times. J is TRBJ2-7 and V is TRBV12-3 or TRBV12-4; D gene unclear. The CDR3 runs 19 residues. The germline V and J ends were trimmed by 1 base and 7 bases, with 29 bases remaining between them. The CDR3 DNA follows: TGTGCCAGCAGTTTAGGGCCCCTTTTAGTGATCTGTCGGTTTTATGAGCAGTACTTC. Encoded protein: CASSLGPLLVICRFYEQYF.

The table lists this clonotype with a few counts. The chain employs TRBV20-1 and TRBJ2-5; the match to TRBD2 covers 11 bases. The V and J ends lost 2 bases and 1 base, in that order; junction bases with no gene match: 3. Germline lookup yields CDR1 DFQATT and CDR2 SNEGSKA (reference sequence). The CDR3 is made up of 15 amino acids. CDR3 coding DNA: TGCAGTGCTAGACTACTAGCGGGAGCCCAAGAGACCCAGTACTTC. Translation gives CSARLLAGAQETQYF.

This clonotype has a handful of counts. CDR3 sequence: CASSPGGLAGVSYEQYF. CDR3 in DNA: TGTGCCAGCAGCCCAGGCGGCCTAGCGGGAGTCTCCTACGAGCAGTACTTC. The genes are TRBV7-9 and TRBJ2-7; 10 bases agree with TRBD2. The junction had 10 bases not matched to a gene; V was cut back by 5 bases and J by 0 bases. CDR3 length: 17 amino acids. The germline gives CDR1 SEHNR, CDR2 FQNEAQ (reference sequence).

The chain joins TRBV20-1 to TRBJ2-7, with TRBD2 matching 7 bases. This CDR3 has 17 residues. Germline V CDR1 and CDR2: DFQATT, SNEGSKA (reference sequence). CDR3 loop: CSTNGPKLGLPYYEQYF. DNA of the CDR3: TGCAGCACGAACGGCCCAAAATTGGGACTACCTTATTACGAGCAGTACTTC.

The CDR3 protein is CSVEDAGGQYF. The CDR3 bases are TGCAGCGTTGAAGATGCGGGCGGCCAGTACTTC. The rearrangement links TRBV29-1 to TRBJ2-5, with D perhaps TRBD2 (5 bases). The CDR3 covers 11 residues. The germline gives CDR1 SQVTM, CDR2 ANQGSEA. Trimming took 0 bases from V and 10 from J, leaving 9 bases between them.

This clonotype was counted only a few times. The chain joins TRBV15 to TRBJ1-6, with D tentatively TRBD1 (6 bases). The CDR3 loop spans 20 amino acids. V gave up 0 bases and J gave up 0 bases, with 18 bases separating them. Per the germline V gene, CDR1 is LNHNV and CDR2 is YYDKDF (reference sequence). CDR3 residues: CATSRDLRRGRSSYNSPLHF. As DNA, the CDR3 is TGTGCCACCAGCAGAGATCTGCGTCGGGGGCGCAGCTCCTATAATTCACCCCTCCACTTT.

This clonotype was counted between two and nine times. The rearrangement uses TRBV11-2 and TRBJ2-1, with D perhaps TRBD1 or TRBD2 (5 bases each). The CDR3 runs to 21 residues. V was trimmed by 1 base and J by 7 bases, leaving 32 bases between them. The germline V gene encodes CDR1 SGHAT and CDR2 FQNNGV. DNA for the CDR3: TGTGCCAGCAGCTTAGGTGGGGGATCATGGATCTCGGACACCGGGCGAAATGAGCAGTTCTTC. Protein: CASSLGGGSWISDTGRNEQFF.

At least ten counts were recorded for this clonotype. The chain couples TRBV12-3 or TRBV12-4 to TRBJ2-3; D gene unclear. V dropped 6 bases and J dropped 0 bases, with 10 bases sitting between them. The CDR3 contains 14 residues. Here the CDR3 reads CASSRPPSTDTQYF. Here the CDR3 DNA reads TGTGCCAGCAGCCGACCACCTAGCACAGATACGCAGTATTTT.

This clonotype appeared many times. The chain joins TRBV12-3 or TRBV12-4 to TRBJ2-2; tentative D call: TRBD2 (5 bases). The CDR3 has 16 amino acids. V was clipped by 6 bases and J by 3 bases, with 17 bases between them. CDR3 sequence (DNA): TGTGCCAGCAGCCCCGGGGAAAGGTCGCACACCGGGGAGCTGTTTTTT. Amino acids: CASSPGERSHTGELFF.

The chain links TRBV27 to TRBJ2-4; TRBD2 might be the D (6 bases). Per germline, CDR1 MNHEY and CDR2 SMNVEV (reference sequence). Trimming took off 7 bases at V and 2 bases at J, with 12 bases between the two ends. The CDR3 has 14 amino acids. DNA for the CDR3: TGTGCCAGCAAGTCTAGCGTTACCAAAAACATTCAGTACTTC. Translation: CASKSSVTKNIQYF.

This clonotype came up a few times. V gene TRBV28 combines with J gene TRBJ1-5, with TRBD1 identical over 8 bases. Losses at the gene ends were 7 bases for V and 5 bases for J; bases not matched to a gene: 7. The germline CDR1 and CDR2 sequences are MDHEN and SYDVKM. This CDR3 contains 14 residues. CDR3 loop: CASKQGGFDQPQHF. The CDR3, as DNA: TGTGCCAGCAAACAGGGGGGGTTCGATCAGCCCCAGCATTTT.

This clonotype came up many times. J is TRBJ2-6 and V is TRBV11-2; TRBD2 is a possible D gene (7 bases). The CDR3 length is 19 residues. V shed 1 base and J shed 0 bases, with 16 bases lying between them. From germline, CDR1 is SGHAT and CDR2 FQNNGV. CDR3 loop: CASSLGGRRGLSGANVLTF. The CDR3 DNA reads as TGTGCCAGCAGCTTAGGAGGTCGGCGGGGGCTCTCTGGGGCCAACGTCCTGACTTTC.

This clonotype has a count of ten or more. The junction and the germline gene differ at one end; a read error may be behind it. The chain has TRBV20-1 and TRBJ2-1; 8 bases map to TRBD2. The CDR3 covers 12 residues. The germline gives CDR1 DFQATT, CDR2 SNEGSKA (reference sequence). The DNA for the CDR3 is TGCAGTGCTACGGGAGGGCCATTTTCCAGGGTCTTC. Translating it yields CSATGGPFSRVF.

For the CDR3, the DNA is TGTGCCATCAGTGGGTACCTAGGGGAACCCTACGAGCAGTACTTC. Translated, it gives CAISGYLGEPYEQYF. The chain recombines TRBV10-3 with TRBJ2-7; maybe TRBD1 (5 bases). Trimming cost V 4 bases and J 2 bases, with 15 bases left between them. The CDR3 runs 15 residues. Germline CDR1 ENHRY, CDR2 SYGVKD.

This clonotype was observed at least ten times. V is TRBV2 and J is TRBJ2-7, with unresolved D. Germline CDR1 reads SNHLY; CDR2 reads FYNNEI. Trimming stripped 2 bases from V and 1 base from J, with 6 bases between. This CDR3 comprises 13 residues. CDR3: CASSEPGSYEQYF. The CDR3 DNA is TGTGCCAGCAGTGAACCAGGATCCTACGAGCAGTACTTC.

This sequence joins TRBV29-1 and TRBJ2-5; D gene unclear. CDR3 length equals 13 residues. Trimming took off 3 bases at V and 1 base at J, with 9 bases between the two ends. The germline gives CDR1 SQVTM, CDR2 ANQGSEA. The DNA of the CDR3 is TGCAGCGTTGAGGGGATACCCCAAGAGACCCAGTACTTC. Translating gives CSVEGIPQETQYF.

This clonotype was counted only a few times. This chain connects TRBV28 to TRBJ2-7; no definite D call. Trimming took off 3 bases at V and 0 bases at J, with 15 bases between the two ends. The CDR3 spans 16 residues. Germline CDR1 reads MDHEN; CDR2 reads SYDVKM. CDR3 region: CASSFRSRFLSYEQYF. In DNA, the CDR3 is TGTGCCAGCAGTTTCCGCTCCCGGTTTCTCTCCTACGAGCAGTACTTC.